The 27 T cell receptor beta chains below all came from one sample that was sequenced in a study of T-cell reconstitution after alpha-beta-depleted transplantation in children. Using unique molecular identifiers, the investigators prepared the TCRbeta library. From the PCR reads, TCRdb called clonotypes with MiXCR, one entry per CDR3 protein. The sample includes fewer than 400,000 distinct CDR3 sequences, 20% of them seen just once. The material sequenced was PBMCs from the stem cell graft donor, taken from the stem cell graft. These receptors all stem from a human donor who donated a stem cell graft to a child with acute myeloid leukemia.

This clonotype was seen ten or more times. The gene calls are TRBV20-1 and TRBJ2-3; 8 nucleotides align to TRBD2. Trimming took 8 bases from V and 2 from J; bases not matched to a gene: 18. The CDR3 has 17 residues. The V gene's germline CDR1 is DFQATT and CDR2 SNEGSKA (reference sequence). This chain's CDR3 is CSLQLWVRREVTDTQYF. The CDR3 DNA follows: TGCAGTCTCCAATTGTGGGTTCGGCGGGAGGTCACAGATACGCAGTATTTT.

The chain couples TRBV28 to TRBJ2-1; 7 bases fit TRBD1. Trimming at V came to 2 bases and at J to 3 bases, leaving 4 bases not matched to a gene. Germline V lookup: CDR1 MDHEN, CDR2 SYDVKM. The length of the CDR3 is 15 residues. CDR3 residues: CASSLDRVDYNEQFF. The CDR3 DNA reads TGTGCCAGCAGTTTAGACAGGGTGGACTACAATGAGCAGTTCTTC.

The CDR3: CSAYGTYNSPLHF. The CDR3 bases are TGCAGTGCCTACGGGACTTATAATTCACCCCTCCACTTT. The genes are TRBV20-1 and TRBJ1-6, with a weak D call TRBD1 (5 bases). Germline V CDR1 and CDR2: DFQATT, SNEGSKA (reference sequence). The CDR3 runs to 13 residues. V was clipped by 6 bases and J by 4 bases, with 10 bases between them.

This clonotype has more than one count but fewer than ten. The chain recombines TRBV12-3 or TRBV12-4 with TRBJ2-1; D is possibly TRBD2 (5 bases). V lost 5 bases and J 0 bases, leaving 14 bases between the germline ends. There are 16 residues in the CDR3. DNA of the CDR3: TGTGCCAGCAGTCCAGGACTGATCTACTCCTACAATGAGCAGTTCTTC. Amino acid sequence: CASSPGLIYSYNEQFF.

This clonotype was recorded a few times. The chain joins TRBV6-5 to TRBJ2-1, with 9 bases aligning to TRBD2. The J segment lost 0 bases and the V segment lost 4 bases, leaving 13 bases of the junction unmatched. The CDR3 contains 19 residues. CDR1 and CDR2 (germline): MNHEY, SVGAGI. CDR3 sequence reads: CASSLGGLAGISSYNEQFF. CDR3 coding DNA: TGTGCCAGCAGTTTAGGGGGCCTAGCGGGAATTAGCTCCTACAATGAGCAGTTCTTC.

This rearrangement joins TRBV5-1 to TRBJ1-3; 7 bases agree with TRBD1. The CDR3 consists of 17 residues. Trimming at V came to 2 bases and at J to 0 bases, leaving 8 bases not matched to a gene. Germline V gene lookup returns CDR1 SGHRS and CDR2 YFSETQ. The CDR3 protein is CASSFEISGGSGNTIYF. For the CDR3, the DNA is TGCGCCAGCAGCTTCGAAATTTCAGGGGGCTCTGGAAACACCATATATTTT.

V and J are TRBV7-9 and TRBJ2-1; perhaps TRBD1 as D (6 bases). Trimming removed 5 bases from V and 3 bases from J, with 11 bases in between. Germline V gives CDR1 SEHNR, CDR2 FQNEAQ (reference sequence). This CDR3 region has 14 residues. The CDR3 region has the DNA TGTGCCAGCAGCCCCGACAGGATCTACAATGAGCAGTTCTTC. It is translated as CASSPDRIYNEQFF.

The sample holds a few counts of this clonotype. In DNA form, the CDR3 reads TGTGCCAGCAGGTATCTACACGACCGCACCTCTGGAAACACCATATATTTT. Its protein product is CASRYLHDRTSGNTIYF. The chain joins TRBV12-3 or TRBV12-4 to TRBJ1-3; D is unclear. Trimming took 6 bases from V and 0 from J, leaving 18 bases between them. The CDR3 is 17 residues long.

This clonotype was counted at least ten times. This chain links TRBV29-1 with TRBJ2-4; D is ambiguous. Germline V gene lookup returns CDR1 SQVTM and CDR2 ANQGSEA. This CDR3 comprises 15 residues. V lost 4 bases and J lost 2, with 15 bases in between. The CDR3 nucleotides are TGCAGCGTTGCTCCTCAGGCTGCGTCCAAAAACATTCAGTACTTC. Amino acid sequence: CSVAPQAASKNIQYF.

This chain joins TRBV14 and TRBJ2-7; 8 bases are shared with TRBD2. The CDR3 covers 16 residues. CDR1 and CDR2 from the germline V gene are SGHDN and FVKESK. V shed 1 base, J shed 7 bases, and the junction held 12 bases outside the gene matches. The CDR3 spells CASSQAGLAWAREQYF. CDR3 DNA: TGTGCCAGCAGCCAAGCTGGACTAGCCTGGGCTCGAGAGCAGTACTTC.

V usage is TRBV7-9 and J usage is TRBJ1-1; D call uncertain. Looked up from germline, CDR1 is SEHNR and CDR2 is FQNEAQ (reference sequence). There are 16 residues in the CDR3. Trimming stripped 2 bases from V and 2 bases from J, with 15 bases between. The CDR3 sequence: CASSLSGMTPNTEAFF. In DNA form, the CDR3 reads TGTGCCAGCAGCTTATCGGGCATGACACCTAACACTGAAGCTTTCTTT.

The sample holds one count of this clonotype. The rearrangement joins TRBV4-2 to TRBJ1-1; TRBD1 might be the D (5 bases). V was shortened by 0 bases and J by 7 bases, with 15 bases between the two germline ends. The CDR3 runs 15 residues. Germline lookup yields CDR1 LGHNA and CDR2 YNFKEQ. The CDR3 DNA sequence: TGTGCCAGCAGCCAAGATCACGCGGGGCCCGTTGAAGCTTTCTTT. The encoded protein is CASSQDHAGPVEAFF.

As DNA, the CDR3 is TGTGCCAGCAGTTTAGATTGGGGGAACGGAGCCTACGAGCAGTACTTC. This encodes CASSLDWGNGAYEQYF. The gene calls are TRBV27 and TRBJ2-7; D tentatively fits TRBD1 or TRBD2 (5 bases each). The CDR3 spans 16 residues. Germline loops: CDR1 MNHEY, CDR2 SMNVEV (reference sequence). Trimming took 2 bases from V and 2 from J, leaving 16 bases between them.

This sequence joins TRBV6-5 and TRBJ2-7; 7 positions agree with TRBD1. V lost 0 bases to trimming and J lost 0 bases; unmatched junction nucleotides: 2. CDR1 and CDR2 (germline): MNHEY, SVGAGI. The CDR3 sequence is 15 residues long. This chain's CDR3 is CASSYSRGLSYEQYF. CDR3 in DNA: TGTGCCAGCAGTTACTCGAGGGGGCTCTCCTACGAGCAGTACTTC.

The rearrangement uses TRBV29-1 and TRBJ2-1; D might be TRBD1 (6 bases). Trimming took 7 bases from V and 7 from J, leaving 20 bases between them. The germline gives CDR1 SQVTM, CDR2 ANQGSEA. This CDR3 contains 14 residues. The CDR3 loop is CSAPRGGVANEQFF. CDR3 sequence (DNA): TGCAGCGCCCCTCGAGGGGGAGTGGCGAATGAGCAGTTCTTC.

This clonotype occurred a few times. The rearrangement joins TRBV20-1 to TRBJ1-1, with D unclear. CDR1 DFQATT and CDR2 SNEGSKA come from the germline V gene (reference sequence). Trimming removed 0 bases at V and 1 base at J, with 6 bases between. This CDR3 has 13 amino acids. The CDR3 nucleotides are TGCAGTGCTAGAGATCGTAGGAACACTGAAGCTTTCTTT. This codes for CSARDRRNTEAFF.

This sequence joins TRBV6-4 and TRBJ2-3, with unresolved D. Germline values: CDR1 MRHNA, CDR2 SNTAGT. V shed 4 bases and J shed 6 bases, with 11 bases lying between them. The CDR3 has 13 residues. Here the CDR3 DNA reads TGTGCCAGCAGTGCCCTCAAATGGGATACGCAGTATTTT. Amino acids: CASSALKWDTQYF.

This clonotype was seen repeatedly, ten times or more. The chain has TRBV7-9 and TRBJ2-2; D remains ambiguous. Trimming pared 5 bases from V and 4 bases from J, leaving 14 bases between. CDR3 size: 15 residues. Germline V CDR1 and CDR2: SEHNR, FQNEAQ (reference sequence). The CDR3 loop is CASSTTRGRTGELFF. CDR3 DNA sequence: TGTGCCAGCAGCACAACGCGAGGCCGCACCGGGGAGCTGTTTTTT. Variable domain in full (rest from reference TRBV7-9 and TRBJ2-2): DTGVSQNPRHKITKRGQNVTFRCDPISEHNRLYWYRQTLGQGPEFLTYFQNEAQLEKSRLLSDRFSAERPKGSFSTLEIQRTEQGDSAMYLCASSTTRGRTGELFFGEGSRLTVL.

This clonotype was seen a handful of times. The chain carries TRBV12-3 or TRBV12-4 and TRBJ2-7; 7 nucleotides align to TRBD2. This CDR3 contains 15 residues. The junction had 11 bases not matched to a gene; V was cut back by 3 bases and J by 6 bases. The CDR3 DNA follows: TGTGCCAGCAGTTTCCCGGGACTAAGTAGGCCCGAGCAGTACTTC. This encodes CASSFPGLSRPEQYF.

This clonotype was observed many times. This rearrangement joins TRBV13 to TRBJ2-3; 7 bases line up with TRBD2. The CDR3 contains 17 residues. Germline CDR1 reads PRHDT; CDR2 reads FYEKMQ (reference sequence). With V trimmed by 3 bases and J by 2 bases, 11 bases remained unmatched. CDR3 in DNA: TGTGCCAGCAGCTTCTCAACTAGCGTTTTGGTCACAGATACGCAGTATTTT. This codes for CASSFSTSVLVTDTQYF.

The gene calls are TRBV7-3 and TRBJ2-3; possible D gene TRBD1, 6 bases. CDR1 SGHTA and CDR2 FQGTGA come from the germline V gene. Trimming took off 2 bases at V and 4 bases at J, with 13 bases between the two ends. The CDR3 is 15 amino acids. The CDR3 reads CASSLLGGSSDTQYF. The DNA for the CDR3 is TGTGCCAGCAGCTTACTAGGGGGATCGTCAGATACGCAGTATTTT.

This clonotype appeared a few times. V is TRBV28 and J is TRBJ2-3; D gene ambiguous. The germline CDR1 and CDR2 sequences are MDHEN and SYDVKM. Trimming took off 7 bases at V and 2 bases at J, with 16 bases between the two ends. The CDR3 consists of 15 residues. CDR3 nucleotides: TGTGCCAGCACCTTGGACCCCTACCCCACAGATACGCAGTATTTT. It codes for CASTLDPYPTDTQYF. Based on the CDR3 plus reference TRBV28 and TRBJ2-3, the full variable domain is DVKVTQSSRYLVKRTGEKVFLECVQDMDHENMFWYRQDPGLGLRLIYFSYDVKMKEKGDIPEGYSVSREKKERFSLILESASTNQTSMYLCASTLDPYPTDTQYFGPGTRLTVL.

This clonotype has more than one count but fewer than ten. The chain combines TRBV29-1 with TRBJ2-7, with D tentatively TRBD1 or TRBD2 (6 bases each). Germline lookup yields CDR1 SQVTM and CDR2 ANQGSEA. Deletions cut 7 bases from V and 7 bases from J, with 20 bases between. CDR3 length: 13 residues. Here the CDR3 reads CSASGGPFDEQYF. CDR3 sequence (DNA): TGCAGCGCCAGTGGGGGGCCCTTTGATGAGCAGTACTTC.

The chain employs TRBV4-1 and TRBJ2-7; D not resolved. V was cut by 2 bases and J by 0 bases, with 5 bases left in between. The CDR3 extends over 13 amino acids. Germline-derived CDR1 and CDR2 are MGHRA and YSYEKL. The DNA of the CDR3 is TGCGCCAGCAGCCAAAAGCTCTCCTACGAGCAGTACTTC. This gives the protein CASSQKLSYEQYF.

The rearrangement uses TRBV29-1 and TRBJ2-5; maybe TRBD1 (6 bases). CDR3 length: 16 amino acids. Germline CDR1 reads SQVTM; CDR2 reads ANQGSEA. The CDR3 DNA is TGCAGAACGGTAGTTCGGGACAAAAGGTTCGGAGAGACCCAGTACTTC. Protein product: CRTVVRDKRFGETQYF.

This clonotype appeared a few times. V usage is TRBV29-1 and J usage is TRBJ2-7, with 7 positions matching TRBD2. CDR1 is SQVTM, CDR2 ANQGSEA, per germline. With 2 bases clipped from V and 3 bases from J, the junction kept 7 bases outside the gene matches. The length of the CDR3 is 14 residues. CDR3 in amino acids: CSVEPGLKSYEQYF. The CDR3, as DNA: TGCAGCGTTGAACCGGGACTAAAGAGCTACGAGCAGTACTTC.

This chain links TRBV28 with TRBJ1-2; 10 positions match TRBD1. The V and J ends lost 8 bases and 3 bases, in that order; junction bases with no gene match: 9. Germline values: CDR1 MDHEN, CDR2 SYDVKM. The CDR3 runs 15 residues. CDR3 nucleotide sequence: TGTGCCAGCTCTTTGGACAGGGGGGCTCACTATGGCTACACCTTC. Residues: CASSLDRGAHYGYTF.